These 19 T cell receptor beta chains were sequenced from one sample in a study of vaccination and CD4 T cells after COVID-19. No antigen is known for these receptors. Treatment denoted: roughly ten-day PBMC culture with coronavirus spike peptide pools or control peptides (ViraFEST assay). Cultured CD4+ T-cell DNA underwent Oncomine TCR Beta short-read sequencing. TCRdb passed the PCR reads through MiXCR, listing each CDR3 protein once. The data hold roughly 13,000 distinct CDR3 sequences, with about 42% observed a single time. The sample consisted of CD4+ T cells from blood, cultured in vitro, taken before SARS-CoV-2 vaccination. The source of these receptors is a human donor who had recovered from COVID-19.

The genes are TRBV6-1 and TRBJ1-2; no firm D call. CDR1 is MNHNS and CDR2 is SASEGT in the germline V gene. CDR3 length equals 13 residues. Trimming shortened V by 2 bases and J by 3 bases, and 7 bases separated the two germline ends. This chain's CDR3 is CASSELGHYGYTF. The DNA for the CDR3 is TGTGCCAGCAGTGAACTCGGCCACTATGGCTACACCTTC.

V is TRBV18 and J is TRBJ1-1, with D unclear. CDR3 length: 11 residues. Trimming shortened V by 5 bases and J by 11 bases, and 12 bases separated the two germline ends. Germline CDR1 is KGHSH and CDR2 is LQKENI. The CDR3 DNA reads TGTGCCAGCTCAGCGGAGACTACTGCTTTCTTT. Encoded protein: CASSAETTAFF.

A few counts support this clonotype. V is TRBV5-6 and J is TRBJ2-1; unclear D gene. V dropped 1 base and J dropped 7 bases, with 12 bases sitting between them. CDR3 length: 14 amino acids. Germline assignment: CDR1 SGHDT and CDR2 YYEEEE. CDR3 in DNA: TGTGCCAGCAGCTTGCAAATGGGCAGGAATGAGCAGTTCTTC. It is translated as CASSLQMGRNEQFF.

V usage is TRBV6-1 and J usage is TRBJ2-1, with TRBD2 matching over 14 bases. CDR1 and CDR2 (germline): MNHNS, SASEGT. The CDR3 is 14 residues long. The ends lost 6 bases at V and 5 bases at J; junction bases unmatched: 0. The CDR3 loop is CASRGLAGDNEQFF. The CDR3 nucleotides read TGTGCCAGCAGGGGACTAGCGGGAGACAATGAGCAGTTCTTC.

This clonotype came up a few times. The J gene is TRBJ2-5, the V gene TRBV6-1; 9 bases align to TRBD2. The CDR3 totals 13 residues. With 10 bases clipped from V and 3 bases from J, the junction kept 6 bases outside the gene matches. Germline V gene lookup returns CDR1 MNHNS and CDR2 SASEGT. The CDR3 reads CAIESSGEETQYF. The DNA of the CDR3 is TGTGCCATCGAATCTAGCGGGGAAGAGACCCAGTACTTC.

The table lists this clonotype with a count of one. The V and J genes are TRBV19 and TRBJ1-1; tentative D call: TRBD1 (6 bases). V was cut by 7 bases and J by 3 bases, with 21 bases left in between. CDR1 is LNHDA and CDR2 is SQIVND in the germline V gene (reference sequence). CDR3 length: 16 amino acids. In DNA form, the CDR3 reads TGTGCCAGTACGCTCGCGGGGGCGCCCCCCCACACTGAAGCTTTCTTT. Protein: CASTLAGAPPHTEAFF.

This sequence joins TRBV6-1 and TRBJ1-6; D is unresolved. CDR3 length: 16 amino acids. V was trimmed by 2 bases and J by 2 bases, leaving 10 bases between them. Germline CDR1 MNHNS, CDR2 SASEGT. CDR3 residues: CASSERPRTYNSPLHF. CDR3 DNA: TGTGCCAGCAGTGAAAGACCCCGGACCTATAATTCACCCCTCCACTTT.

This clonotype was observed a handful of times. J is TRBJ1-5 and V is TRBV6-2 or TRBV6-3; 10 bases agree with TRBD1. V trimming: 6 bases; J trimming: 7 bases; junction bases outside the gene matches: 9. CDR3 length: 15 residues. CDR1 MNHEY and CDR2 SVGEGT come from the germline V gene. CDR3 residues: CASRPVGQGEQPQHF. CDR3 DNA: TGTGCCAGCAGACCGGTCGGACAGGGGGAACAGCCCCAGCATTTT.

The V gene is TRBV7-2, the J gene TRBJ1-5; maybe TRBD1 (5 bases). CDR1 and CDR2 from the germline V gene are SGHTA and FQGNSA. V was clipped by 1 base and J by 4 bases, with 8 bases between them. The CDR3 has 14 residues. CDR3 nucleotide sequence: TGTGCCAGCAGCTTAGTTGCAGGGAATCAGCCCCAGCATTTT. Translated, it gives CASSLVAGNQPQHF.

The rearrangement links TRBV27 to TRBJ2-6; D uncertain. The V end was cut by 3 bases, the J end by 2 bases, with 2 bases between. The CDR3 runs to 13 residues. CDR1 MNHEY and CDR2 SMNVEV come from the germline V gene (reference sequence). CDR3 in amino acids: CASSFPGANVLTF. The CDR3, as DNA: TGTGCCAGCAGTTTCCCTGGGGCCAACGTCCTGACTTTC. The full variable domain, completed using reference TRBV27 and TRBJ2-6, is EAQVTQNPRYLITVTGKKLTVTCSQNMNHEYMSWYRQDPGLGLRQIYYSMNVEVTDKGDVPEGYKVSRKEKRNFPLILESPSPNQTSLYFCASSFPGANVLTFGAGSRLTVL.

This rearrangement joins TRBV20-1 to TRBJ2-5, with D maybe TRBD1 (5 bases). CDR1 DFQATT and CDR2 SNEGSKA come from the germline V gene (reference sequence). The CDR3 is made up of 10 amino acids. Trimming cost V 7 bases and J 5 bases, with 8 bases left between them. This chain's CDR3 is CSVGLETQYF. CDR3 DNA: TGCAGTGTGGGGCTGGAGACCCAGTACTTC.

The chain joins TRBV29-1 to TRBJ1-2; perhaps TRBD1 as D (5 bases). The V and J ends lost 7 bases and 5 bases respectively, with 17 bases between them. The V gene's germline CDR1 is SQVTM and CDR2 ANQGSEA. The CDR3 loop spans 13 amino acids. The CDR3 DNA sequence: TGCAGCGCCACCCTGGCAGGGAAATATGGCTACACCTTC. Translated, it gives CSATLAGKYGYTF.

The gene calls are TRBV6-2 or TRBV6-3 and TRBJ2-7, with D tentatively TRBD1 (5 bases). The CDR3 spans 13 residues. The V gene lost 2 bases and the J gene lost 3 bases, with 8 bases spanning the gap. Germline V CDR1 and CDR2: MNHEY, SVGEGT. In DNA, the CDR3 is TGTGCCAGCAGTTACGCCAGGGTCTACGAGCAGTACTTC. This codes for CASSYARVYEQYF.

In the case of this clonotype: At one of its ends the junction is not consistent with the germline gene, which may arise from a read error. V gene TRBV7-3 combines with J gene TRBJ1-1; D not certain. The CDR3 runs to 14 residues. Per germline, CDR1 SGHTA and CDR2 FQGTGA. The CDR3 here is CASSLMPSSTGAFF. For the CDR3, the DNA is TGTGCCAGCAGCTTAATGCCTAGTTCCACTGGAGCTTTCTTT.

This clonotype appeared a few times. The CDR3 region has the DNA TGTGCCAGCAGCCGTCAAGGGGGCCAGCAAGAGACCCAGTACTTC. Amino acid sequence: CASSRQGGQQETQYF. This sequence joins TRBV7-2 and TRBJ2-5; TRBD1 matches 7 bases. Germline trimming cut 5 bases from V and 2 bases from J; bases unmatched to any gene: 8. Germline CDR1 is SGHTA and CDR2 is FQGNSA. The CDR3 covers 15 residues.

CDR3 nucleotides: TGTGCCAGCAGCACCCCCGACAGTGACTATGGCTACACCTTC. The encoded protein is CASSTPDSDYGYTF. The genes are TRBV28 and TRBJ1-2; D is possibly TRBD1 (5 bases). V was shortened by 6 bases and J by 3 bases, with 14 bases between the two germline ends. Per germline, CDR1 MDHEN and CDR2 SYDVKM. CDR3 length: 14 amino acids.

This chain's CDR3 is CASHTGYEQYF. CDR3 nucleotide sequence: TGTGCCAGCCATACGGGCTACGAGCAGTACTTC. The chain has TRBV6-2 or TRBV6-3 and TRBJ2-7; D is uncertain. The CDR3 spans 11 residues. The germline CDR1 and CDR2 sequences are MNHEY and SVGEGT. V was pared by 8 bases and J by 3 bases, with 8 bases between.

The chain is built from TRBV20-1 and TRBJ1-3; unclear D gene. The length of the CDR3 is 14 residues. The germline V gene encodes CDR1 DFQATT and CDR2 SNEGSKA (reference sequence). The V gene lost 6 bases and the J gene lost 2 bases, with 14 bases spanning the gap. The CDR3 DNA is TGCAGTGCATACGCAGAGATCACTGGAAACACCATATATTTT. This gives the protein CSAYAEITGNTIYF.

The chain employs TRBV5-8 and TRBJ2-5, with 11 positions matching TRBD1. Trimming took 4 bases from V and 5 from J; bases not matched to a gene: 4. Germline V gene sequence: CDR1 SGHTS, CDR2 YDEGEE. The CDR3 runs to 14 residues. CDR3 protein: CASSLGQGDETQYF. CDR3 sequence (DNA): TGTGCCAGCAGCCTGGGACAGGGGGACGAGACCCAGTACTTC.